Sequencing of this TCR beta chain was carried out in a study of cytomegalovirus exposure and HLA in healthy donors (dated by TCRdb to 2017 to 2019). Context from the whole study: An earlier analysis of under 600 of the donors reported roughly 300 Gb of sequence data and some 100 million unique TCR beta sequences from roughly 180 million T cells. Across approximately 400 genotyped donors of the cohort, an average of 235,054 unique TCR beta nucleotide sequences per donor were sequenced, and roughly a sixth of those sequences were non-productive. An earlier analysis of approximately 500 of the donors applied high-throughput TCR beta sequencing to assess whether each TCR beta V gene segment acted as functional or pseudogenic. All discovery cohort repertoires had been generated on a single sequencing platform. A later genetic analysis took genome-wide SNP genotypes for about three fifths of the roughly 700 donors and used that subset as a discovery cohort. About 310 gigabases of sequencing data and approximately 93 million unique TCR sequences were included in an early release covering several hundred HLA-typed donors. HLA typing covered class I and class II loci at four-digit resolution. Typing coverage varied by locus: roughly 629-630 donors for A, B, C, DRB1 and DQB1; approximately 560 for DQA1; some 610 for DPA1; 400 to 480 for DPB1. Besides the first cohort of about 730 subjects, a separate validation cohort made up of some 110 different subjects was used. Donor age, sex, ethnicity and CMV serostatus were collected together with the repertoire data. The study aimed to test whether cataloging public T cell receptors could reveal signatures of past pathogen exposure. Rather than drawing on any new phenotypic data, the later analysis identified candidate immune exposures from TCR beta sequences and the way those sequences occurred across donors. Using immunosequencing, the study profiled T cell repertoires from fewer than 700 subjects and related those repertoires to cytomegalovirus serostatus. Roughly five DR-DQ haplotypes were handled as single units for association and clustering because linkage in the cohort was strong. To predict cytomegalovirus infection status, the study brought together high-throughput TCR immunosequencing, statistical association of individual TCRs with disease status, and machine learning. A later analysis re-examined previously published TCR beta repertoires from just over 650 donors and added high-resolution HLA genotyping to investigate patterns of TCR occurrence. The genetic ancestry cluster associated with self-reported Caucasian donors included 81% of the 300 to 450 genotyped donors.

What the authors observed across the whole study: The only immune exposure information available for the cohort was CMV serostatus. In a later analysis, most CMV-associated TCR beta chains were found to appear HLA-restricted, with HLA associations seemingly driven largely by CMV exposure. In vitro tests confirmed that a few of the cytomegalovirus-associated TCR beta chains recognize cytomegalovirus antigens. Sequencing depth was assumed to be roughly uniform across donors in the presence/absence analyses, though that assumption may not hold. This cohort had only TCR beta chains sequenced, and the lack of alpha or paired-chain data limited which features could be detected. It was suggested by the authors that the approach could potentially be generalized to other disease states and immunological phenotypes. Assigning TCR associations to individual alleles was difficult when HLA alleles, especially DR and DQ, strongly co-occurred. Because counts were too low, roughly 17 rarely observed V segments, including chromosome 9 orphons, were left out of the earlier analysis of about 620 of the donors. The classifier was reported to diagnose cytomegalovirus status with high specificity and sensitivity in both the original cohort and the validation cohort. Correlated functional status among segregating V segments might be attributable to linkage disequilibrium, but an unknown experimental factor could not be ruled out. Several of the top co-occurrence clusters appeared to be linked to parvovirus B19, influenza, CMV and Epstein-Barr virus, according to a later analysis. In an earlier analysis of under 600 of the donors, most TCR beta V segments were observed in productive rearrangements about 87% or about 30% of the time, broadly matching IMGT annotations. A later genetic analysis reported fewer N-insertions in productive TCRs among donors in an Asian-associated ancestry cluster than the 666-donor mean. While some public TCRs were present in many individuals, most TCR sequences turned up only very rarely across donors. In a later analysis, TCR association rates were found to vary across HLA loci, with the most associated TCRs seen for DRB1 alleles and the fewest for HLA-C alleles. In a later genetic analysis, a missense DCLRE1C variant was associated with V-gene and J-gene trimming of TCR beta chains, and the association was replicated in an independent cohort. A total of 164 TCR beta chains were listed by the study as associated with cytomegalovirus. A further reported finding was that TCR beta sequences accurately predicted the HLA-A and HLA-B alleles for most subjects in the first cohort. The sequencing pipeline was judged likely to have produced a cluster of highly shared sequence variants as a technical artifact. In a later analysis, HLA-associated TCR beta chains showed more clonal expansion and lower generation probabilities than non-associated chains that were equally common. Because the 87-base-pair reads could not distinguish some IMGT-functional V segments, including TRBV6-2 and TRBV6-3, those segments were excluded. Specific HLA alleles were associated with 16,951 TCR beta sequences at a false discovery rate of 0.05 in a later analysis. Because some donors lacked HLA typing at each locus, the association tests relied only on the typed subset.

To prepare the library, the immunoSEQ multiplex PCR assay was applied. A mixture of 60 forward primers for TCR Vbeta segments and 13 reverse primers for TCR Jbeta segments was used in the multiplex PCR. A multiplex PCR assay on genomic DNA amplified the CDR3 region of rearranged TCR beta genes. The Illumina HiSeq System was used to sequence the amplified TCR beta libraries as 87-base-pair reads. The authors processed their data as follows. In a later analysis, tens of millions of unique TCR beta chains were counted across the 500 to 850 repertoires, and around 10 million of these chains were shared by at least two donors. To remove PCR and sequencing errors, raw reads were error-corrected and collapsed into unique sequences using a nearest-neighbor algorithm that merged closely related sequences. To assign V, D and J gene segments, CDR3 sequences were aligned to IMGT reference sequences. Each retained sequence needed at least a six-nucleotide match to both a V gene segment and a J gene segment. A rearrangement counted as productive if the CDR3 had no stop codons and remained in frame with V and J, and every other rearrangement counted as non-productive. Following IMGT convention, CDR3 was defined as the stretch from the second conserved V-encoded cysteine up to the conserved J-encoded phenylalanine. The earlier analysis of about 570 of the donors excluded any sequence lacking an unambiguous match to a single V gene segment. In an earlier analysis of 500 to 750 of the donors, V segments were called functional above 56.7% productive rearrangements and were called segregating when the between-donor standard deviation exceeded 5%. A statistical classification framework was developed to diagnose cytomegalovirus status using the catalog of TCR beta chain sequences. In a later analysis, TCR nucleotide sequences were compared against IMGT/GENE-DB human TR gene sequences so that V and J genes could be assigned. A later analysis assigned CDR3 sequences and most-parsimonious VDJ recombination scenarios with the TCRdist pipeline. In a later analysis, each TCR beta chain was defined by its CDR3 amino acid sequence together with its V-gene family, and reads without a unique V-gene family were excluded. A later analysis removed over 500 highly shared, low-generation-probability nucleotide sequences to deal with suspected cross-contamination and a sequencing artifact. A later analysis calculated a clonal expansion index for each public chain from normalized within-repertoire ranks of inferred template counts. In a later analysis, generation probabilities were computed with a VDJ recombination model fitted to out-of-frame rearrangements, and the resulting probabilities were checked against IGoR. In a later analysis, TCR-TCR, TCR-HLA and TCR-CMV co-occurrence was scored with hypergeometric tests, and a repertoire-size bias correction was applied to TCR pairs. To estimate false discovery rates, a later analysis permuted the HLA or CMV assignments 20 times. In a later analysis, co-occurring TCRs were grouped with DBSCAN, and TCRdist sequence similarity was added when clustering was performed within HLA-allele-positive subsets. Co-occurrence clustering excluded repertoires with fewer than 30,000 or more than 120,000 public chains, plus five with anomalous nucleotide sharing. TCRdb provides this immuneACCESS table in a form limited to in-frame rearrangements. Some clones are lacking; in checked studies, under half of them reflect an unresolved V gene, and why the rest are absent is not known. V and J calls and clone size are given by that table; D and trimming were obtained from the DNA. A total of approximately 76,000 clones appear in this sample, roughly 85% of them only once. The ten biggest clones cover about 2.3% of the sample.

The CDR3 runs 13 amino acids, cysteine and phenylalanine included. The read is trimmed to its CDR3 DNA, 39 bases read in frame from base 1. Relative to germline, V is 4 bases shorter and J is 11 bases shorter, with 12 bases between their ends. The germline V gene provides CDR1 MGHRA and CDR2 YSYEKL. The cohort was made up of 666 healthy bone marrow donors. At the time of sampling, all cohort members were nominally healthy, though unrecorded immune exposures were likely present. The donor tested CMV seronegative and was one of the 352 seronegative cohort members. Every donor gave a peripheral blood sample, and the peripheral blood mononuclear cells from that sample were used for TCR beta sequencing. Genomic DNA extraction from the blood cell samples was performed with the Qiagen DNeasy Blood Extraction Kit. This clone has more than one count but fewer than ten. There is no known antigen for this receptor. Nothing much larger sits one base from this clone, and base qualities are not available.

Sequencing was done on a sample of PBMCs. The source is a man under 40 in good health and CMV-seronegative. This chain joins TRBV4-1 to TRBJ1-6; TRBD1 is possibly the D segment (5 matching bases). In nucleotides, the sequence is TGCGCCAGCAGCCTGGAAGGAGGGGCACCCCTCCACTTT. This sequence encodes CASSLEGGAPLHF.